The T cell receptor (beta chain) described here comes from a study of response to subunit inactivated influenza vaccine. Study-wide findings and caveats: With each seasonal influenza vaccination, the authors suggested, few new T cells are recruited.

As for this clonotype: The antigen remains undetermined.

TCRdb re-called the RT-PCR reads through MiXCR, storing one row per CDR3 protein. This table holds 600,000 to 700,000 distinct CDR3 sequences, around 15% found once. Germline V lookup: CDR1 LGHDT, CDR2 YNNKEL (reference sequence). V lost 4 bases to trimming and J lost 5 bases; unmatched junction nucleotides: 10. This CDR3 spans 15 amino acids. The TCR sequence derives from a man aged 50 or older who received an inactivated influenza vaccine. The rearrangement links TRBV3-1 to TRBJ2-7, with TRBD1 matching over 8 bases. The sequenced sample was PBMCs from blood, obtained about 14 days before vaccination. CDR3 DNA sequence: TGTGCCAGCAGCCCCAGCAGGGGGCGGTATAACGAGCAGTACTTC. It yields the protein CASSPSRGRYNEQYF.